The 27 T cell receptor beta chains below come from one sample, sequenced in a study of blood T cell repertoires in COVID-19. Assay used: immunoSEQ multiplex PCR; TCRdb lists only in-frame clones, some missing. The sample holds about 240,000 clones, around 90% seen once. Sequenced sample: peripheral blood. The receptors derive from a man aged 55 to 69 who had recovered from COVID-19.

The gene calls are TRBV28 and TRBJ2-5; possibly TRBD1 for D (5 bases). V lost 4 bases and J lost 5, with 11 bases in between. The germline V gene has CDR1 MDHEN and CDR2 SYDVKM. This CDR3 contains 13 residues. As DNA, the CDR3 is TGTGCCAGCAGTTCTCCAGGGTGGGAGACCCAGTACTTC. Its translation: CASSSPGWETQYF.

The chain combines TRBV18 with TRBJ2-5, with 7 bases that match TRBD1. Germline CDR1 is KGHSH and CDR2 is LQKENI. The CDR3 runs to 16 residues. V lost 5 bases to trimming and J lost 4 bases; unmatched junction nucleotides: 13. CDR3 residues: CASSATGTGKGETQYF. The CDR3 coding sequence is TGTGCCAGCTCAGCGACAGGGACGGGAAAAGGAGAGACCCAGTACTTC.

The chain employs TRBV11-3 and TRBJ2-7, with 9 bases fitting TRBD1. V trimming: 5 bases; J trimming: 7 bases; junction bases outside the gene matches: 9. The CDR3 has 14 residues. The germline V gene has CDR1 SGHNT and CDR2 YENEEA. The CDR3 coding sequence is TGTGCCAGCAGCAATAACAGGGGGCTGGGAGAGCAGTACGTC. Its protein is CASSNNRGLGEQYV.

The V and J genes are TRBV21-1 and TRBJ2-7; the table's D gene call, TRBD1, was not cross checked with the DNA. TRBV21-1 corresponds to a pseudogene. The length of the CDR3 is 16 residues. In DNA, the CDR3 is TGTGCCAGCAGCAACCCCCCCCGTAGGACAGACTACGAGCAGTACTTC. Residues: CASSNPPRRTDYEQYF.

This rearrangement joins TRBV7-6 to TRBJ2-2; tentatively, D is TRBD2 (6 bases). V was cut by 5 bases and J by 1 base, with 11 bases left in between. The CDR3 spans 15 residues. Germline V gene lookup returns CDR1 SGHVS and CDR2 FNYEAQ. CDR3 DNA: TGTGCCAGCAGCGCCGGAGGGGTGAACACCGGGGAGCTGTTTTTT. Protein sequence: CASSAGGVNTGELFF.

V and J are TRBV4-1 and TRBJ1-1, with D possibly TRBD1 on 5 matching bases. This CDR3 has 13 residues. The germline CDR1 and CDR2 sequences are MGHRA and YSYEKL. V dropped 4 bases and J dropped 3 bases, with 9 bases sitting between them. The CDR3 region is CASSPRGDTEAFF. CDR3 nucleotides: TGCGCCAGCAGCCCCCGGGGGGACACTGAAGCTTTCTTT.

The rearrangement uses TRBV5-4 and TRBJ2-1; 13 nucleotides agree with TRBD2. Trimming cost V 0 bases and J 4 bases; bases outside gene matches: 4. The CDR3 is made up of 17 amino acids. The V gene's germline CDR1 is SGHNT and CDR2 YYREEE (reference sequence). CDR3 bases: TGTGCCAGCAGCTTGGAACTAGCGGGGGGGTGGTACAATGAGCAGTTCTTC. Translating gives CASSLELAGGWYNEQFF.

The chain links TRBV6-5 to TRBJ2-7; 13 nucleotides agree with TRBD2. CDR1 is MNHEY, CDR2 SVGAGI, per germline. This CDR3 spans 16 amino acids. V lost 4 bases to trimming and J lost 3 bases; unmatched junction nucleotides: 6. CDR3: CASSSPGTSGDYEQYF. CDR3 DNA sequence: TGTGCCAGCAGTTCCCCCGGGACTAGCGGGGACTACGAGCAGTACTTC.

The chain has TRBV7-9 and TRBJ2-3; possibly TRBD2 for D (7 bases). Germline loops: CDR1 SEHNR, CDR2 FQNEAQ (reference sequence). V lost 5 bases and J lost 3, with 15 bases in between. This CDR3 comprises 15 residues. The CDR3 sequence is CASSDPGGGTDTQYF. CDR3 DNA sequence: TGTGCCAGCAGCGATCCGGGGGGCGGGACAGATACGCAGTATTTT.

This rearrangement joins TRBV9 to TRBJ2-2, with 7 bases matching TRBD1. Looked up from germline, CDR1 is SGDLS and CDR2 is YYNGEE. Trimming removed 1 base from V and 4 bases from J; junction bases left unmatched: 4. CDR3 length: 15 amino acids. The CDR3 region is CASSVRPGGTGELFF. The CDR3 DNA follows: TGTGCCAGCAGCGTACGTCCAGGGGGCACCGGGGAGCTGTTTTTT.

This clone was detected only once. V usage is TRBV5-6 and J usage is TRBJ1-2, with TRBD1 identical over 7 bases. This CDR3 is 15 amino acids long. Germline-derived CDR1 and CDR2 are SGHDT and YYEEEE. With V trimmed by 4 bases and J by 2 bases, 8 bases remained unmatched. CDR3 region: CASSRAGQENYGYTF. The CDR3 DNA is TGTGCCAGCAGCCGAGCCGGACAGGAGAACTATGGCTACACCTTC. The entire variable domain, with the rest obtained from reference TRBV5-6 and TRBJ1-2, is as follows: DAGVTQSPTHLIKTRGQQVTLRCSPKSGHDTVSWYQQALGQGPQFIFQYYEEEERQRGNFPDRFSGHQFPNYSSELNVNALLLGDSALYLCASSRAGQENYGYTFGSGTRLTVV.

This chain joins TRBV15 and TRBJ2-7, with 10 bases that match TRBD1. Germline loops: CDR1 LNHNV, CDR2 YYDKDF (reference sequence). The CDR3 is made up of 19 amino acids. V was pared by 0 bases and J by 0 bases, with 11 bases of the junction left unmatched. CDR3: CATSRDMGQGSISSYEQYV. CDR3 nucleotides: TGTGCCACCAGCAGAGATATGGGACAGGGGTCTATTAGCTCCTACGAGCAGTACGTC.

The CDR3 coding sequence is TGTGCCAGCAGTGATCCGACAGGGAACTCTGGAAACACCATATATTTT. It codes for CASSDPTGNSGNTIYF. The chain combines TRBV25-1 with TRBJ1-3, with 7 bases that match TRBD1. Losses at the gene ends were 3 bases for V and 0 bases for J; bases not matched to a gene: 5. This CDR3 spans 16 amino acids. Germline V lookup: CDR1 MGHDK, CDR2 SYGVNS.

The chain employs TRBV12-5 and TRBJ1-1; D is unclear. From germline, CDR1 is LGHNT and CDR2 FRNRAP. CDR3 size: 14 residues. V was cut by 4 bases and J by 4 bases, with 13 bases left in between. CDR3 sequence: CASGSKVRGTEAFF. CDR3 coding DNA: TGTGCTAGTGGTTCCAAAGTTCGCGGCACTGAAGCTTTCTTT.

This chain connects TRBV24-1 to TRBJ1-6; no clear D gene. Germline CDR1 KGHDR, CDR2 SFDVKD. Trimming left V 5 bases short and J 2 bases short, with 3 bases between. The CDR3 covers 13 residues. The CDR3 here is CATSAAYNSPLHF. Written as DNA, the CDR3 is TGTGCCACCAGTGCGGCCTATAATTCACCCCTCCACTTT.

The V and J genes are TRBV5-1 and TRBJ1-3, with D hard to call. The CDR3 spans 15 residues. Germline lookup yields CDR1 SGHRS and CDR2 YFSETQ. V lost 4 bases, J lost 0 bases, and 11 bases lay in between. The CDR3 coding sequence is TGCGCCAGCAGCGCCGGGATCCTCTCTGGAAACACCATATATTTT. Residues: CASSAGILSGNTIYF.

The chain employs TRBV27 and TRBJ2-3; the D gene is possibly TRBD1 (6 bases). Trimming removed 6 bases from V and 2 bases from J, with 18 bases in between. Per germline, CDR1 MNHEY and CDR2 SMNVEV (reference sequence). This CDR3 is built from 16 residues. The CDR3 loop reads CASSPNPQGSTDTQYF. In DNA form, the CDR3 reads TGTGCCAGCAGCCCGAATCCACAGGGTTCCACAGATACGCAGTATTTT.

The gene calls are TRBV6-6 and TRBJ2-1; no firm D call. CDR3 length equals 17 residues. Germline V gene data show CDR1 as MNHNY and CDR2 as SVGAGI (reference sequence). V lost 8 bases and J lost 6, with 26 bases in between. CDR3 sequence (DNA): TGTGCCAGCTGTCTCTTAAAGACGGATCCAGGTCGCAATGAGCAGTTCTTC. Translating gives CASCLLKTDPGRNEQFF.

J is TRBJ2-5 and V is TRBV24-1, with D maybe TRBD2 (6 bases). This CDR3 contains 14 residues. Germline V gene data show CDR1 as KGHDR and CDR2 as SFDVKD. Trimming left V 3 bases short and J 5 bases short, with 12 bases between. CDR3 protein: CATSDPGTAETQYF. The DNA of the CDR3 is TGTGCCACCAGTGATCCCGGGACTGCCGAGACCCAGTACTTC.

This clone was counted a single time. The chain links TRBV2 to TRBJ1-2; 8 nucleotides align to TRBD1. Germline loops: CDR1 SNHLY, CDR2 FYNNEI. V lost 11 bases to trimming and J lost 6 bases; unmatched junction nucleotides: 8. This CDR3 has 12 amino acids. CDR3 protein: CAFTGGGHGYTF. The CDR3 nucleotides read TGTGCCTTCACAGGGGGAGGACATGGCTACACCTTC.

This clone was found a few times. The chain is built from TRBV19 and TRBJ1-5, with TRBD1 matching over 10 bases. V was pared by 3 bases and J by 5 bases, with 4 bases of the junction left unmatched. The CDR3 totals 15 residues. Looked up from germline, CDR1 is LNHDA and CDR2 is SQIVND (reference sequence). CDR3 residues: CASSISGQGHQPQHF. Written as DNA, the CDR3 is TGTGCCAGTAGTATCTCGGGACAGGGGCATCAGCCCCAGCATTTT.

The rearrangement links TRBV10-3 to TRBJ2-3, with 7 nucleotides matching TRBD1. Trimming removed 8 bases from V and 4 bases from J; junction bases left unmatched: 15. The CDR3 totals 16 residues. Germline CDR1 reads ENHRY; CDR2 reads SYGVKD. The CDR3 sequence: CAIRGQAGGIPDTQYF. The CDR3 DNA is TGTGCCATCCGGGGCCAGGCAGGGGGTATTCCAGATACGCAGTATTTT.

The chain is built from TRBV19 and TRBJ2-2; 12 bases are shared with TRBD2. V shed 4 bases and J 7 bases; nucleotides not matched to a gene: 4. The CDR3 has 15 residues. Germline V lookup: CDR1 LNHDA, CDR2 SQIVND (reference sequence). This CDR3 is CASSKLAGGFGELFF. The CDR3 DNA follows: TGTGCCAGTAGTAAACTAGCGGGGGGATTCGGGGAGCTGTTTTTT.

V gene TRBV20-1 combines with J gene TRBJ1-2; 8 nucleotides agree with TRBD1. Trimming took 3 bases from V and 8 from J; bases not matched to a gene: 5. CDR3 length: 12 amino acids. The germline V gene has CDR1 DFQATT and CDR2 SNEGSKA (reference sequence). CDR3 loop: CSASVQGGGYTF. DNA of the CDR3: TGCAGTGCTAGTGTACAGGGGGGAGGCTACACCTTC.

The chain couples TRBV3-1 (or the pseudogene TRBV3-2) to TRBJ2-3; a possible D gene is TRBD2 (5 bases). CDR1 is LGHDT, CDR2 YNNKEL, per germline (reference sequence). Trimming cost V 4 bases and J 0 bases, with 11 bases left between them. This CDR3 is built from 15 residues. CDR3 DNA sequence: TGTGCCAGCAGCCGAGGCCGGGGTAGCACAGATACGCAGTATTTT. This gives the protein CASSRGRGSTDTQYF.

CDR3 residues: CASSLVSSGGLEQFF. The CDR3, as DNA: TGTGCCAGCAGCTTAGTGAGTAGCGGGGGTCTTGAGCAGTTCTTC. This chain joins TRBV11-2 and TRBJ2-1; 9 positions agree with TRBD2. CDR3 length equals 15 residues. The germline V gene encodes CDR1 SGHAT and CDR2 FQNNGV. Germline trimming cut 1 base from V and 9 bases from J; bases unmatched to any gene: 7.

The chain links TRBV7-9 to TRBJ2-1, with TRBD1 as a possible D gene (5 bases). The CDR3 contains 14 residues. With 6 bases removed from V and 2 bases from J, the gap between germline ends came to 11 bases. Germline values: CDR1 SEHNR, CDR2 FQNEAQ (reference sequence). CDR3 in amino acids: CASRPETAYNEQFF. CDR3 sequence (DNA): TGTGCCAGCAGACCCGAGACAGCCTACAATGAGCAGTTCTTC.